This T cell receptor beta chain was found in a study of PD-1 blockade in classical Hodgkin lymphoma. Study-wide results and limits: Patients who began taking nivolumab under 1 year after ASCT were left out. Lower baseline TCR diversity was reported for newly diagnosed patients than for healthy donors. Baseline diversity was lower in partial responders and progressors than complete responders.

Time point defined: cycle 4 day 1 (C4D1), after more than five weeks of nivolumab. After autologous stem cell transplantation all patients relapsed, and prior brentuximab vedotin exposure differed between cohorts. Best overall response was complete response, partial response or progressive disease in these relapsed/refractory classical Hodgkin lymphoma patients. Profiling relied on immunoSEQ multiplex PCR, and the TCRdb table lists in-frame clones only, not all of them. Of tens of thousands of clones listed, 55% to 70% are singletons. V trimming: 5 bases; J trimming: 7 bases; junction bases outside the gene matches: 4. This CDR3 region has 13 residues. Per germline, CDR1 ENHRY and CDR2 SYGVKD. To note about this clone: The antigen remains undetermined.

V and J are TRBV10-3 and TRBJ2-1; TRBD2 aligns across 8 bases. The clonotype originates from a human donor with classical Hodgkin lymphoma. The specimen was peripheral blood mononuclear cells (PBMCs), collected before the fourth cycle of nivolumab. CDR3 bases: TGTGCCATCAGTACGGGGGGGCCTAATGAGCAGTTCTTC. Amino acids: CAISTGGPNEQFF.